Shown below are 4 T cell receptor beta chains from a single sample sequenced in a study of blood T cell repertoires in COVID-19. TCRdb's copy holds only in-frame clones and misses some; the assay was immunoSEQ multiplex PCR. Of 200,000 to 300,000 clones in the sample, around 90% were seen once. The material sequenced was PBMCs or T cells enriched from blood (not recorded which). These receptor sequences come from a woman aged 40 to 50 who had been exposed to COVID-19.

V is TRBV19 and J is TRBJ2-5, with 9 nucleotides matching TRBD1. CDR1 is LNHDA and CDR2 is SQIVND in the germline V gene (reference sequence). V lost 10 bases and J lost 4; bases outside the gene matches: 10. The CDR3 is 14 residues long. Here the CDR3 reads CATPGQGGRETQYF. The CDR3 region has the DNA TGTGCCACTCCGGGACAGGGAGGGAGAGAGACCCAGTACTTC.

The rearrangement links TRBV7-3 to TRBJ2-3, with D unclear. The V and J ends lost 3 bases and 6 bases respectively, with 7 bases between them. This CDR3 is 12 amino acids long. The germline CDR1 and CDR2 sequences are SGHTA and FQGTGA. In DNA form, the CDR3 reads TGTGCCAGCAGCTTTTTTGCGGATACGCAGTATTTT. It is translated as CASSFFADTQYF.

The CDR3 sequence: CASSSGDRFGNTIYF. In DNA form, the CDR3 reads TGTGCCAGCAGTTCAGGAGACAGGTTTGGAAACACCATATATTTT. The chain combines TRBV27 with TRBJ1-3, with D maybe TRBD1 (6 bases). Looked up from germline, CDR1 is MNHEY and CDR2 is SMNVEV (reference sequence). The V and J ends lost 4 bases and 3 bases respectively, with 13 bases between them. The CDR3 spans 15 residues.

The chain couples TRBV7-3 to TRBJ2-6; unclear D gene. V was trimmed by 1 base and J by 1 base, leaving 8 bases between them. Germline values: CDR1 SGHTA, CDR2 FQGTGA. There are 16 residues in the CDR3. The CDR3 DNA reads as TGTGCCAGCAGCTTAAGGCCGCAGTCTGGGGCCAACGTCCTGACTTTC. Its protein product is CASSLRPQSGANVLTF.